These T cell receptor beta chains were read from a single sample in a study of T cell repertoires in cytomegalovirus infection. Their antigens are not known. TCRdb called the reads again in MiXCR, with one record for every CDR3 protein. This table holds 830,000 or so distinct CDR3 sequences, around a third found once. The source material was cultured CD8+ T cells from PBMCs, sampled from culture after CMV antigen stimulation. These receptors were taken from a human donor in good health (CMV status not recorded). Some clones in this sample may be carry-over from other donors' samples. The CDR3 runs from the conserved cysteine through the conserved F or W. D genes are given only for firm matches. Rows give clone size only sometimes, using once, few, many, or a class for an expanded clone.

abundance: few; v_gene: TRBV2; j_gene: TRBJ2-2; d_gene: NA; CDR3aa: CASSVEPNTGELFF; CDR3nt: TGTGCCAGCAGTGTTGAACCGAACACCGGGGAGCTGTTTTTT
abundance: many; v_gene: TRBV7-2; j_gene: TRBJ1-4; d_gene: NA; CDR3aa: CASSSSGTRSEKLFF; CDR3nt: TGTGCCAGCAGCTCCTCCGGGACAAGGAGTGAAAAACTGTTTTTT
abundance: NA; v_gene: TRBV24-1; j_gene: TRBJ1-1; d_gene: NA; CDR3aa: CATYRDNEAFF; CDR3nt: TGTGCCACCTACCGGGACAATGAAGCTTTCTTT
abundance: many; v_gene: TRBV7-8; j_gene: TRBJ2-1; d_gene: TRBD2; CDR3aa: CASSQVVAGGLYNEQFF; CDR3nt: TGTGCCAGCAGCCAAGTAGTAGCGGGGGGGCTCTACAATGAGCAGTTCTTC
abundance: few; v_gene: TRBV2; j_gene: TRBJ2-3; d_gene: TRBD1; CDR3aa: CASSSGTVDTQYF; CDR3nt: TGTGCCAGCAGTTCCGGGACAGTCGATACGCAGTATTTT
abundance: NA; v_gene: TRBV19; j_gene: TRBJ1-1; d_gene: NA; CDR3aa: CASSPSFTEAFF; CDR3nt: TGTGCCAGTAGTCCTTCATTCACTGAAGCTTTCTTT
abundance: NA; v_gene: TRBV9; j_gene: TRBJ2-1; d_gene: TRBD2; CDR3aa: CASSVVQGLKNEQFF; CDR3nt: TGTGCCAGCAGCGTAGTCCAGGGACTAAAGAATGAGCAGTTCTTC
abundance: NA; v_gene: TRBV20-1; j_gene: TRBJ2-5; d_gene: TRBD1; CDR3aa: CSASDRGRRETQYF; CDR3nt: TGCAGTGCTTCGGACAGGGGGCGTAGAGAGACCCAGTACTTC
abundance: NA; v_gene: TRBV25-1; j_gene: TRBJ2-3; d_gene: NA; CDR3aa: CASSEFLALDTQYF; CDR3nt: TGTGCCAGCAGTGAATTCCTAGCCCTAGATACGCAGTATTTT
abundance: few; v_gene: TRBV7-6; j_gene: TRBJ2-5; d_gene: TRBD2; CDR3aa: CASSPPGTSGGKTQETQYF; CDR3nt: TGTGCCAGCAGTCCCCCCGGGACTAGCGGGGGAAAAACCCAAGAGACCCAGTACTTC
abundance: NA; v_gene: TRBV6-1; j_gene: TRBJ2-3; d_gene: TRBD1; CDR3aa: CASRPTGEYTQYF; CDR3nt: TGTGCCAGCAGACCCACAGGGGAATATACGCAGTATTTT
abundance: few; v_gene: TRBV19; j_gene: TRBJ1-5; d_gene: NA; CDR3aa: CASSKSIANQPQHF; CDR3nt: TGTGCCAGTAGTAAGTCTATAGCAAATCAGCCCCAGCATTTT
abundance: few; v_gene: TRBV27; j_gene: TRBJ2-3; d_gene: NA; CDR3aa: CASSPGLWAGTQYF; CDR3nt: TGTGCCAGCAGTCCGGGACTCTGGGCAGGAACGCAGTATTTT
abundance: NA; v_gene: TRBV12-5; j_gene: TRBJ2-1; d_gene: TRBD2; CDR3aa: CASGSGGALDEQFF; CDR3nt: TGTGCTAGTGGTTCCGGGGGGGCCTTGGATGAGCAGTTCTTC
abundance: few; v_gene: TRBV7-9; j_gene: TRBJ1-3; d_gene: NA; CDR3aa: CASSQKHRTTGNTIYF; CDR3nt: TGTGCCAGCAGCCAAAAACATAGGACAACTGGAAACACCATATATTTT
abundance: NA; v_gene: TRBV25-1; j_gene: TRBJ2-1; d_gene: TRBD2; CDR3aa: CASSGVGGGPYNEQFF; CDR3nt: TGTGCCAGCAGTGGAGTTGGGGGGGGACCCTACAATGAGCAGTTCTTC
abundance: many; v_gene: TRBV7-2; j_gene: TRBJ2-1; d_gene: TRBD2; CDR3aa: CASCRLAGSYNEQFF; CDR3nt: TGTGCCAGCTGCAGACTAGCGGGGTCCTACAATGAGCAGTTCTTC
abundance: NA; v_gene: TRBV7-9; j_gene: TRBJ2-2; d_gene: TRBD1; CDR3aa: CANGQGNTGELFF; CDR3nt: TGTGCCAACGGACAGGGAAACACCGGGGAGCTGTTTTTT
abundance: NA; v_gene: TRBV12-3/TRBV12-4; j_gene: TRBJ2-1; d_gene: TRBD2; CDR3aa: CAIFNQRGGSYNEQFF; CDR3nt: TGTGCCATCTTCAACCAGCGGGGGGGCTCCTACAATGAGCAGTTCTTC
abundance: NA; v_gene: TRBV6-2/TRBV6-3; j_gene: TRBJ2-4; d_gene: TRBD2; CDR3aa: CASSSLLAGLINIQYF; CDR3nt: TGTGCCAGCAGTTCCCTACTAGCGGGACTGATAAACATTCAGTACTTC
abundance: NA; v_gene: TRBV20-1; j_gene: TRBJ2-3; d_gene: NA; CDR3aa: CSARAPEGASTDTQYF; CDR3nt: TGCAGTGCTAGAGCCCCAGAAGGGGCGAGCACAGATACGCAGTATTTT
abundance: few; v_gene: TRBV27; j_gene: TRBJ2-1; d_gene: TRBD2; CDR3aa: CASSRSGGTNEQFF; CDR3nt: TGTGCCAGCAGTCGTAGCGGGGGGACAAATGAGCAGTTCTTC
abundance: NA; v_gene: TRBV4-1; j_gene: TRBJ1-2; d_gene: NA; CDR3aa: CASSQPESSYAHYGYTF; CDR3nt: TGCGCCAGCAGCCAACCTGAGAGCAGTTACGCCCACTATGGCTACACCTTC
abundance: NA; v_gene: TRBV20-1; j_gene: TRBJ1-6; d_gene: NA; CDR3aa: CSAREKEEQEYYNSPLHF; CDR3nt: TGCAGTGCTAGAGAGAAGGAAGAACAGGAATACTATAATTCACCCCTCCACTTT
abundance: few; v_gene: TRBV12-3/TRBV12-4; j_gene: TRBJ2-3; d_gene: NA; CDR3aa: CASSPNRATQYF; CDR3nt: TGTGCCAGCAGTCCCAATCGGGCTACGCAGTATTTT
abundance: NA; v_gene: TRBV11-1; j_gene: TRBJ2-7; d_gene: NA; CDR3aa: CASSLSASPIRYF; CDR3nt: TGTGCCAGCAGCTTGTCCGCGTCCCCCATTCGGTACTTC
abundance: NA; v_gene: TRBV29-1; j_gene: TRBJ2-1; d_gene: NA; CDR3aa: CSGTESYNEQFF; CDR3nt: TGCAGCGGTACAGAGAGCTACAATGAGCAGTTCTTC
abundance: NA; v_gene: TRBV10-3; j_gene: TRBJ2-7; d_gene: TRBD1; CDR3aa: CAISERDSPYEQYF; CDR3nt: TGTGCCATCAGTGAACGGGACAGTCCCTACGAGCAGTACTTC
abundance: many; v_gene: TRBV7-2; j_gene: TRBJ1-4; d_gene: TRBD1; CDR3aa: CASSFYRGGGANEKLFF; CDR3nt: TGTGCCAGCAGCTTTTACAGGGGCGGGGGTGCTAATGAAAAACTGTTTTTT
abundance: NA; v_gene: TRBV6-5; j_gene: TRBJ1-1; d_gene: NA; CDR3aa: CASSYVGEVTEAFF; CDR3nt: TGTGCCAGCAGTTACGTTGGGGAGGTCACTGAAGCTTTCTTT
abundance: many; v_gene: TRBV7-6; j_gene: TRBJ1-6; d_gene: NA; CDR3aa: CASSPPGAGNSPLHF; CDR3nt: TGTGCCAGCAGTCCCCCGGGGGCAGGCAATTCACCCCTCCACTTT
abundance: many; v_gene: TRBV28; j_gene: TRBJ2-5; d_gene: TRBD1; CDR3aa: CASTPGQGAEETQYF; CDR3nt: TGTGCCAGCACCCCAGGACAGGGGGCGGAAGAGACCCAGTACTTC
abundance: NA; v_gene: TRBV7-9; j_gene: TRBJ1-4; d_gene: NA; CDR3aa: CASSLGGGRLFF; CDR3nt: TGTGCCAGCAGCTTAGGAGGCGGGCGCCTGTTTTTT
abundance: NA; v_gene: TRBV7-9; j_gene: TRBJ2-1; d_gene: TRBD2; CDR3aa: CASSRTSGESSYNEQFF; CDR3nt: TGTGCCAGCAGCCGGACTAGCGGGGAGAGCTCCTACAATGAGCAGTTCTTC
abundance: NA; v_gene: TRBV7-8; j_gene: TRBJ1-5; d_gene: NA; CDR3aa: CTSSLVPRGNQPQHF; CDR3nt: TGTACCAGCAGCTTAGTTCCTCGCGGCAATCAGCCCCAGCATTTT
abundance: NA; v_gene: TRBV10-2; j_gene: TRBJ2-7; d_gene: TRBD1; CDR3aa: CASSEPDRVVRYEQYF; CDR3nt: TGCGCCAGCAGTGAGCCTGACAGGGTTGTCCGCTACGAGCAGTACTTC
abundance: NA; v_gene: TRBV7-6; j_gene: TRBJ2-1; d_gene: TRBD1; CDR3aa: CASSPGQLEQFF; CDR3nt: TGTGCCAGCAGCCCGGGACAGCTAGAGCAGTTCTTC
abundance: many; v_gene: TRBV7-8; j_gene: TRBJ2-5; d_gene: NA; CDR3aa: CASSLWTAPQETQYF; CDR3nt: TGTGCCAGCAGCTTATGGACAGCTCCTCAAGAGACCCAGTACTTC
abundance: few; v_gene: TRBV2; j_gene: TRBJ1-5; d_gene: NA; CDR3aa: CASSRWGHNQPQHF; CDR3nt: TGTGCCAGCAGCCGGTGGGGTCACAATCAGCCCCAGCATTTT
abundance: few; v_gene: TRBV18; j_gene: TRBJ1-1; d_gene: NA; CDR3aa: CASSPARIATMNTEAFF; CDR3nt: TGTGCCAGCTCACCGGCCAGAATAGCTACTATGAACACTGAAGCTTTCTTT
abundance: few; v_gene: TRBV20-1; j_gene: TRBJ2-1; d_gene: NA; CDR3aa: CSASGWGALYNEQFF; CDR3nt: TGCAGTGCTAGTGGTTGGGGGGCGCTCTACAATGAGCAGTTCTTC
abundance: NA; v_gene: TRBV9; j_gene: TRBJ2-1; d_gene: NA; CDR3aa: CASSDPRESYNEQFF; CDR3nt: TGTGCCAGCAGCGACCCCCGGGAGTCCTACAATGAGCAGTTCTTC
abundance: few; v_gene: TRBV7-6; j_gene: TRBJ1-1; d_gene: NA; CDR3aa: CASSTRRSGTEAFF; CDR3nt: TGTGCCAGCAGCACCCGCCGAAGCGGCACTGAAGCTTTCTTT
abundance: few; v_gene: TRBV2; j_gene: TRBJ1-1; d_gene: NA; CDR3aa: CASSVVSTEAFF; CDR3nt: TGTGCCAGCAGTGTGGTGTCAACTGAAGCTTTCTTT
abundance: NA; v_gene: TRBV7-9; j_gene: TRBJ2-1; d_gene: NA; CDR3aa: CASSLAALGPGKGNEQFF; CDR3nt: TGTGCCAGCAGCTTAGCGGCTCTTGGGCCAGGGAAGGGGAATGAGCAGTTCTTC
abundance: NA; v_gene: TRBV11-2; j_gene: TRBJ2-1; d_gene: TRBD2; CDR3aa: CASSRTSGGANEQFF; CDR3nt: TGTGCCAGCAGCCGGACTAGCGGGGGGGCGAATGAGCAGTTCTTC
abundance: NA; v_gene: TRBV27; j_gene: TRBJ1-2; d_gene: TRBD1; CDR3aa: CASSFDRVGGYTF; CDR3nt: TGTGCCAGCAGTTTCGACAGGGTAGGCGGCTACACCTTC
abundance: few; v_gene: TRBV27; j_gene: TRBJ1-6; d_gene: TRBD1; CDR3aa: CASSLSYPTGDINSPLHF; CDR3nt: TGTGCCAGCAGTTTATCGTATCCCACAGGGGATATAAATTCACCCCTCCACTTT
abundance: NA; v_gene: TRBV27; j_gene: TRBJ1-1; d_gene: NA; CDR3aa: CASSRSWGNTEAFF; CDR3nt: TGTGCCAGCAGTCGAAGCTGGGGGAACACTGAAGCTTTCTTT
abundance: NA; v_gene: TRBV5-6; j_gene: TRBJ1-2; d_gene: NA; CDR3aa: CASSFPSGSGGYTF; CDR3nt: TGTGCCAGCAGCTTCCCCTCAGGGTCGGGCGGCTACACCTTC
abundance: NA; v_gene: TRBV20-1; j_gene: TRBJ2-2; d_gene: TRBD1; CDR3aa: CSARGRGQMFTGELFF; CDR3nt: TGCAGTGCTAGAGGAAGGGGGCAGATGTTCACCGGGGAGCTGTTTTTT
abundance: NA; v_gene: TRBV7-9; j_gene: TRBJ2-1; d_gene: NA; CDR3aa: CASSFPYNEQFF; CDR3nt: TGTGCCAGCAGCTTCCCCTACAATGAGCAGTTCTTC
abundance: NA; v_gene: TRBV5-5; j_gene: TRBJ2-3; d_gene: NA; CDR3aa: CASRASDRVPDTQYF; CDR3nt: TGTGCCAGCAGGGCTAGCGATCGAGTACCAGATACGCAGTATTTT
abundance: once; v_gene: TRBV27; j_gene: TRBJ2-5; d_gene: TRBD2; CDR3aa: CASRPRWLAGYQETQYF; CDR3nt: TGTGCCAGCCGCCCCCGTTGGCTAGCGGGGTACCAAGAGACCCAGTACTTC